The 12 T cell receptor beta chains reported below all come from one sample, sequenced in a study of molecular identifiers for immune sequencing clone quantification. TCRdb recomputed calls from the PCR reads with MiXCR, one row per CDR3 protein. The table records approximately 63,000 distinct CDR3 sequences, about a fifth of them present only once. Input material: naive CD8+ T cells from blood, with Jurkat cell RNA spiked in. Indicated subset: FACS-sorted CD8+CD4-CCR7+CD45RA+ naive T cells. The receptors shown here come from a human donor in good health. Some libraries in this study had Jurkat cell RNA spiked in.

This clonotype was recorded at least ten times. The chain carries TRBV7-8 and TRBJ1-1, with D unclear. CDR1 SGHVS and CDR2 FQNEAQ come from the germline V gene. The CDR3 consists of 14 residues. Trimming cost V 3 bases and J 3 bases, with 11 bases left between them. Written as DNA, the CDR3 is TGTGCCAGCAGCTTCCCTAGGGCTGACACTGAAGCTTTCTTT. Encoded protein: CASSFPRADTEAFF. Full variable domain (rest looked up from reference TRBV7-8 and TRBJ1-1): GAGVSQSPRYKVAKRGQDVALRCDPISGHVSLFWYQQALGQGPEFLTYFQNEAQLDKSGLPSDRFFAERPEGSVSTLKIQRTQQEDSAVYLCASSFPRADTEAFFGQGTRLTVV.

This clonotype came up a few times. The chain joins TRBV2 to TRBJ2-1; 9 bases align to TRBD1. The CDR3 totals 16 residues. The ends lost 8 bases at V and 2 bases at J; junction bases unmatched: 10. Looked up from germline, CDR1 is SNHLY and CDR2 is FYNNEI. The CDR3 DNA sequence: TGTGCCAGCGAGCTAGGGGGACAGGGTACCTACAATGAGCAGTTCTTC. It translates to CASELGGQGTYNEQFF.

The chain links TRBV10-3 to TRBJ2-1; TRBD2 matches at 9 bases. Germline CDR1 reads ENHRY; CDR2 reads SYGVKD. This CDR3 contains 14 residues. The trim removed 3 bases at V and 8 bases at J, leaving 5 bases unmatched. This CDR3 is CAISDPGLADEQFF. As DNA, the CDR3 is TGTGCCATCAGTGACCCGGGACTAGCCGATGAGCAGTTCTTC.

This clonotype was detected a few times. The chain couples TRBV14 to TRBJ2-1; TRBD2 might be the D (6 bases). Germline assignment: CDR1 SGHDN and CDR2 FVKESK. CDR3 length equals 16 residues. V lost 0 bases and J lost 4, with 13 bases in between. The chain's CDR3 is CASSQDFGGNYNEQFF. The CDR3 DNA reads as TGTGCCAGCAGCCAAGATTTTGGCGGGAATTACAATGAGCAGTTCTTC.

As for this clonotype: This sequence may be a read error, since a much larger clone differs from it by one base. The rearrangement uses TRBV4-1 and TRBJ1-5; no reliable D call. The CDR3 runs 15 residues. V was trimmed by 4 bases and J by 5 bases, leaving 15 bases between them. Germline V gene lookup returns CDR1 MGHRA and CDR2 YSYEKL. CDR3: CASSPVVISDQPQHF. The CDR3 DNA reads as TGCGCCAGCAGCCCAGTGGTAATCAGCGATCAGCCCCAGCATTTT.

This clonotype was seen repeatedly, ten times or more. This chain joins TRBV7-9 and TRBJ2-7; D unresolved. This CDR3 contains 15 residues. Deletions cut 2 bases from V and 0 bases from J, with 11 bases between. Germline loops: CDR1 SEHNR, CDR2 FQNEAQ (reference sequence). Here the CDR3 DNA reads TGTGCCAGCAGCTTACCCGTTGACAACTCCTACGAGCAGTACTTC. Translating it yields CASSLPVDNSYEQYF.

On this clonotype: At one end the junction does not follow the germline gene, possibly because of a read error. This chain connects TRBV24-1 to TRBJ2-3, with D maybe TRBD2 (6 bases). The CDR3 length is 15 residues. Germline lookup yields CDR1 KGHDR and CDR2 SFDVKD. Here the CDR3 DNA reads TGTGCCGCCAGTGACCCGGGACTCACCACAGATACGCAGTATTTC. Translation gives CAASDPGLTTDTQYF.

There are many counts of this clonotype. V usage is TRBV30 and J usage is TRBJ2-5; the D gene could be TRBD1 or TRBD2 (5 bases each). CDR1 and CDR2 (germline): GTSNPN, SVGIG (reference sequence). Trimming removed 5 bases at V and 2 bases at J, with 9 bases between. CDR3 length equals 12 residues. Here the CDR3 DNA reads TGTGCCTGGCAAGAGGGGCAAGAGACCCAGTACTTC. This codes for CAWQEGQETQYF. Full variable domain (rest looked up from reference TRBV30 and TRBJ2-5): SQTIHQWPATLVQPVGSPLSLECTVEGTSNPNLYWYRQAAGRGLQLLFYSVGIGQISSEVPQNLSASRPQDRQFILSSKKLLLSDSGFYLCAWQEGQETQYFGPGTRLLVL.

A remark on this clonotype: Compared with germline, one end of the junction differs, possibly owing to a read error. J is TRBJ2-7 and V is TRBV27, with 14 bases identical to TRBD2. The CDR3 covers 15 residues. The germline CDR1 and CDR2 sequences are MNHEY and SMNVEV (reference sequence). The DNA for the CDR3 is TGTGCCTGCAGCCTTGGGACTAGCGGGAGTAACGAGCAGTACTTC. Encoded protein: CACSLGTSGSNEQYF.

In its sample, this clonotype was seen many times. This chain links TRBV20-1 with TRBJ2-3; 8 positions match TRBD2. CDR1 is DFQATT and CDR2 is SNEGSKA in the germline V gene (reference sequence). The junction had 5 bases not matched to a gene; V was cut back by 6 bases and J by 0 bases. This CDR3 has 14 residues. The CDR3 is CSAPASGSTDTQYF. DNA of the CDR3: TGCAGTGCCCCCGCTAGCGGGAGCACAGATACGCAGTATTTT.

Here the CDR3 DNA reads TGTGCCATCAGTGACCGGACTAGCGGGCAAAACACCGGGGAGCTGTTTTTT. As protein: CAISDRTSGQNTGELFF. V gene TRBV10-3 combines with J gene TRBJ2-2, with TRBD2 matching over 11 bases. This CDR3 contains 17 residues. Germline CDR1 ENHRY, CDR2 SYGVKD. Unmatched junction bases numbered 5, after V lost 3 bases and J lost 2 bases.

This clonotype was picked up a small number of times. This could be a read error, since a much larger clone is one nucleotide away. This sequence joins TRBV15 and TRBJ2-1; 7 bases are a match to TRBD2. The CDR3 is 15 amino acids. The germline CDR1 and CDR2 sequences are LNHNV and YYDKDF (reference sequence). Here the CDR3 reads CATSTSTGGNNEQSF. CDR3 bases: TGTGCCACCAGCACCAGTACGGGAGGCAACAATGAGCAGTCCTTC.